Shown below are 27 T cell receptor beta chains from a single sample sequenced in a study of blood T cells in healthy people across ages. Sample-barcoded 5' priming and a J-beta primer mix drove a second PCR of about 6 to 12 cycles. Each CDR3 protein gets one entry after TCRdb re-called the 5' RACE reads with MiXCR. The sample has over 1.5 million distinct CDR3 sequences, around 48% seen once; the top ten hold 2% to 2.5%. Sequencing used blood. The receptors were gathered from a woman aged 35 to 49 in good health.

This chain uses TRBV10-3 with TRBJ1-2, with D maybe TRBD1 (6 bases). The CDR3 consists of 14 residues. V gave up 5 bases and J gave up 2 bases, with 12 bases separating them. CDR1 and CDR2 from the germline V gene are ENHRY and SYGVKD. CDR3 nucleotides: TGTGCCATCAGTCGAGGAGGACAGAACTATGGCTACACCTTC. Translation: CAISRGGQNYGYTF.

This clonotype showed up just a few times. The chain has TRBV9 and TRBJ2-7, with D possibly TRBD1 on 5 matching bases. Trimming took 3 bases from V and 5 from J, leaving 12 bases between them. From germline, CDR1 is SGDLS and CDR2 YYNGEE. This CDR3 spans 13 amino acids. The DNA of the CDR3 is TGTGCCAGCAGCGCCGAGACAGTCGACGAGCAGTACTTC. Translating gives CASSAETVDEQYF.

The gene calls are TRBV12-3 or TRBV12-4 and TRBJ2-3; D not certain. V was clipped by 2 bases and J by 0 bases, with 12 bases between them. This CDR3 spans 16 amino acids. The CDR3 spells CASSLSAQTSTDTQYF. The CDR3 nucleotides read TGTGCCAGCAGTTTATCGGCGCAAACTAGCACAGATACGCAGTATTTT.

J is TRBJ2-1 and V is TRBV9; 14 bases match TRBD2. After removal of 0 bases from V and 8 bases from J, the junction contained 10 bases not matched to a gene. The CDR3 consists of 18 residues. Germline loops: CDR1 SGDLS, CDR2 YYNGEE. In DNA, the CDR3 is TGTGCCAGCAGCGTAGGGACTAGCGGGGGGCCCAAGATAGATGAGCAGTTCTTC. This translates into CASSVGTSGGPKIDEQFF. Full variable domain (rest looked up from reference TRBV9 and TRBJ2-1): DSGVTQTPKHLITATGQRVTLRCSPRSGDLSVYWYQQSLDQGLQFLIQYYNGEERAKGNILERFSAQQFPDLHSELNLSSLELGDSALYFCASSVGTSGGPKIDEQFFGPGTRLTVL.

The chain couples TRBV25-1 to TRBJ2-7; TRBD1 matches at 9 bases. The CDR3 is 17 amino acids. With V trimmed by 2 bases and J by 2 bases, 10 bases remained unmatched. CDR1 MGHDK and CDR2 SYGVNS come from the germline V gene. The CDR3 region has the DNA TGTGCCAGCAGTGAAGCTGGGACAGGGATGATTCCCTACGAGCAGTACTTC. This encodes CASSEAGTGMIPYEQYF.

The chain joins TRBV20-1 to TRBJ2-3; 8 bases line up with TRBD1. Germline loops: CDR1 DFQATT, CDR2 SNEGSKA (reference sequence). Losses at the gene ends were 0 bases for V and 5 bases for J; bases not matched to a gene: 10. The CDR3 is 16 amino acids. The CDR3 DNA reads TGCAGTGCTAGAGATCTGACAGGGGTTGTTATAGATACGCAGTATTTT. Protein sequence: CSARDLTGVVIDTQYF.

The chain employs TRBV6-2 or TRBV6-3 and TRBJ2-3, with 8 nucleotides matching TRBD2. From germline, CDR1 is MNHEY and CDR2 SVGEGT. The ends lost 10 bases at V and 0 bases at J; junction bases unmatched: 15. The CDR3 contains 17 residues. The CDR3 DNA sequence: TGTGCCACTTTGCCGCCCGGGAGGGCTCTTAGCACAGATACGCAGTATTTT. Amino acid sequence: CATLPPGRALSTDTQYF.

This sequence joins TRBV7-2 and TRBJ1-5; D may be TRBD1 (6 bases). From germline, CDR1 is SGHTA and CDR2 FQGNSA. CDR3 size: 16 residues. V was clipped by 3 bases and J by 2 bases, with 14 bases between them. CDR3 amino acids: CASSLTYRERNQPQHF. DNA for the CDR3: TGTGCCAGCAGCTTGACCTACAGGGAACGCAATCAGCCCCAGCATTTT.

The V gene is TRBV5-1, the J gene TRBJ2-7, with D tentatively TRBD1 (6 bases). Trimming removed 1 base at V and 5 bases at J, with 13 bases between. The CDR3 is 14 residues long. CDR1 is SGHRS and CDR2 is YFSETQ in the germline V gene. CDR3 residues: CASSLSTGWNEQYF. The CDR3 DNA is TGCGCCAGCAGCTTGAGTACAGGGTGGAACGAGCAGTACTTC.

V is TRBV28 and J is TRBJ2-7; perhaps D is TRBD1 or TRBD2 (7 bases each). The CDR3 contains 15 residues. V was trimmed by 5 bases and J by 2 bases, leaving 16 bases between them. Germline assignment: CDR1 MDHEN and CDR2 SYDVKM. The chain's CDR3 is CASSGPGGGTYEQYF. For the CDR3, the DNA is TGTGCCAGCAGTGGACCAGGGGGAGGGACCTACGAGCAGTACTTC.

The rearrangement uses TRBV6-1 and TRBJ2-5; 10 bases are shared with TRBD2. This CDR3 comprises 17 residues. Germline V gene sequence: CDR1 MNHNS, CDR2 SASEGT. Trimming took 7 bases from V and 2 from J; bases not matched to a gene: 13. CDR3 sequence (DNA): TGTGCCAGCACCCTCGTGGCTAGCGGGGGACTTCAAGAGACCCAGTACTTC. It yields the protein CASTLVASGGLQETQYF.

The chain is built from TRBV7-2 and TRBJ2-3; 9 nucleotides agree with TRBD2. The germline CDR1 and CDR2 sequences are SGHTA and FQGNSA. J was trimmed by 4 bases and V by 1 base; bases with no gene match: 12. CDR3 length equals 18 residues. CDR3 coding DNA: TGTGCCAGCAGCTTAGACCCCCTGCTAGCGGGGTCCCCAGATACGCAGTATTTT. As protein: CASSLDPLLAGSPDTQYF.

A few counts support this clonotype. The rearrangement links TRBV5-1 to TRBJ2-7; D call uncertain. CDR3 length equals 16 residues. Germline loops: CDR1 SGHRS, CDR2 YFSETQ. V shed 4 bases and J shed 0 bases, with 17 bases lying between them. CDR3: CASSGSSGPSSYEQYF. CDR3 bases: TGCGCCAGCAGCGGGTCCTCGGGTCCGAGCTCCTACGAGCAGTACTTC.

The CDR3 DNA sequence: TGTGCCAGCAGTGAATTGCAGGTACTTTCCTACGAGCAGTACTTC. This encodes CASSELQVLSYEQYF. The rearrangement uses TRBV2 and TRBJ2-7; D remains unclear. The V end was cut by 2 bases, the J end by 1 base, with 12 bases between. Germline V lookup: CDR1 SNHLY, CDR2 FYNNEI. This CDR3 spans 15 amino acids.

The chain links TRBV29-1 to TRBJ2-4; D may be TRBD1 (6 bases). The DNA end is a closer match to TRBJ2-5, so the J assignment may be wrong. The CDR3 runs 14 residues. Germline-derived CDR1 and CDR2 are SQVTM and ANQGSEA. The DNA for the CDR3 is TGCAGCGTTGTTTGGCAGGGGCTTCAAGAGACCCAGTACTTC. It specifies CSVVWQGLQETQYF.

This clonotype has more than one count but fewer than ten. The chain is built from TRBV27 and TRBJ2-7; 7 bases line up with TRBD1. Germline-derived CDR1 and CDR2 are MNHEY and SMNVEV (reference sequence). There are 13 residues in the CDR3. Losses at the gene ends were 3 bases for V and 6 bases for J; bases not matched to a gene: 5. The CDR3 region has the DNA TGTGCCAGCAGTTTCACAGGGGCGGTCGAGCAGTACTTC. This encodes CASSFTGAVEQYF.

This chain uses TRBV3-1 with TRBJ2-7; tentatively, D is TRBD1 (5 bases). Trimming left V 10 bases short and J 6 bases short, with 19 bases between. Looked up from germline, CDR1 is LGHDT and CDR2 is YNNKEL (reference sequence). The CDR3 is made up of 13 amino acids. This chain's CDR3 is CATVQGNVGEQYF. The CDR3 DNA is TGTGCCACCGTCCAGGGTAATGTTGGCGAGCAGTACTTC.

This clonotype was seen only a few times. The gene calls are TRBV28 and TRBJ2-7; D is possibly TRBD1 or TRBD2 (5 bases each). Trimming removed 3 bases from V and 2 bases from J, with 8 bases in between. The CDR3 contains 13 residues. CDR1 is MDHEN and CDR2 is SYDVKM in the germline V gene. For the CDR3, the DNA is TGTGCCAGCAGTTTTGTGGGGGCCTACGAGCAGTACTTC. It translates to CASSFVGAYEQYF.

The chain links TRBV29-1 to TRBJ2-7; 7 nucleotides line up with TRBD2. Germline CDR1 is SQVTM and CDR2 is ANQGSEA. The length of the CDR3 is 14 residues. J was trimmed by 2 bases and V by 6 bases; bases with no gene match: 10. In nucleotides, the CDR3 is TGCAGCGTCGGGGGTTTGGGGGGGGCCTACGAGCAGTACTTC. It is translated as CSVGGLGGAYEQYF.

This clonotype was detected a few times. The rearrangement links TRBV6-2 or TRBV6-3 to TRBJ2-3; the match to TRBD2 covers 8 bases. Looked up from germline, CDR1 is MNHEY and CDR2 is SVGEGT. The CDR3 length is 15 residues. J gave up 4 bases and V 4 bases, and 7 bases lay outside the gene matches. CDR3 DNA sequence: TGTGCCAGCAGTTCCACGATTAGCGGGGCAGATACGCAGTATTTT. This sequence encodes CASSSTISGADTQYF.

This clonotype turned up a few times. The rearrangement links TRBV15 to TRBJ2-4; maybe TRBD2 (6 bases). This CDR3 is 18 amino acids long. CDR1 is LNHNV, CDR2 YYDKDF, per germline (reference sequence). Trimming took off 0 bases at V and 0 bases at J, with 15 bases between the two ends. CDR3 DNA: TGTGCCACCAGCAGAGATGGGGCGGGACTGGGAGCCAAAAACATTCAGTACTTC. Protein: CATSRDGAGLGAKNIQYF.

This sequence joins TRBV29-1 and TRBJ1-2, with TRBD1 matching 8 bases. V lost 2 bases to trimming and J lost 3 bases; unmatched junction nucleotides: 5. CDR1 is SQVTM and CDR2 is ANQGSEA in the germline V gene. The CDR3 length is 14 residues. CDR3 in amino acids: CSVESGGRYYGYTF. The CDR3 coding sequence is TGCAGCGTTGAATCAGGGGGCCGATACTATGGCTACACCTTC.

This clonotype was detected a few times. The chain uses TRBV7-2 and TRBJ2-5; D call uncertain. The germline V gene encodes CDR1 SGHTA and CDR2 FQGNSA. There are 14 residues in the CDR3. V was shortened by 2 bases and J by 5 bases, with 12 bases between the two germline ends. CDR3: CASSLHETEETQYF. The CDR3 nucleotides read TGTGCCAGCAGCTTACATGAAACGGAGGAGACCCAGTACTTC.

This clonotype was counted a few times. The J gene is TRBJ2-7, the V gene TRBV10-2; TRBD2 aligns across 7 bases. Trimming removed 4 bases from V and 7 bases from J; junction bases left unmatched: 16. The CDR3 length is 16 residues. Germline CDR1 WSHSY, CDR2 SAAADI. CDR3 DNA sequence: TGCGCCAGCAGTGGGGTGGGGCGGGGGAGATACAATGAGCAGTACTTC. Its protein is CASSGVGRGRYNEQYF.

The rearrangement uses TRBV5-1 and TRBJ1-6; the D is unclear. Germline V gene lookup returns CDR1 SGHRS and CDR2 YFSETQ. Trimming removed 0 bases from V and 10 bases from J, with 14 bases in between. This CDR3 has 15 amino acids. The CDR3 nucleotides read TGCGCCAGCAGCTTGGGTACAGTATCAGAATCACCCCTCCACTTT. Amino acids: CASSLGTVSESPLHF. Using reference TRBV5-1 and TRBJ1-6 for the parts outside the CDR3, the full variable domain is KAGVTQTPRYLIKTRGQQVTLSCSPISGHRSVSWYQQTPGQGLQFLFEYFSETQRNKGNFPGRFSGRQFSNSRSEMNVSTLELGDSALYLCASSLGTVSESPLHFGNGTRLTVT.

This clonotype was seen once. The genes are TRBV3-1 and TRBJ2-5, with D possibly being TRBD1 (6 bases). CDR3 length: 16 amino acids. V was pared by 4 bases and J by 0 bases, with 15 bases between. Looked up from germline, CDR1 is LGHDT and CDR2 is YNNKEL (reference sequence). The CDR3 DNA is TGTGCCAGCAGCCCCTCAGGGGTTTTGTACCAAGAGACCCAGTACTTC. Its translation is CASSPSGVLYQETQYF.

In its sample, this clonotype was seen many times. This chain joins TRBV2 and TRBJ2-3, with a tentative D call TRBD2 (5 bases). The V end lost 6 bases, the J end lost 9 bases, and 7 bases lay between the germline ends. CDR1 SNHLY and CDR2 FYNNEI come from the germline V gene. CDR3 length: 10 amino acids. CDR3 loop: CASSRGTQYF. CDR3 DNA: TGTGCCAGCAGCCGCGGGACGCAGTATTTT.